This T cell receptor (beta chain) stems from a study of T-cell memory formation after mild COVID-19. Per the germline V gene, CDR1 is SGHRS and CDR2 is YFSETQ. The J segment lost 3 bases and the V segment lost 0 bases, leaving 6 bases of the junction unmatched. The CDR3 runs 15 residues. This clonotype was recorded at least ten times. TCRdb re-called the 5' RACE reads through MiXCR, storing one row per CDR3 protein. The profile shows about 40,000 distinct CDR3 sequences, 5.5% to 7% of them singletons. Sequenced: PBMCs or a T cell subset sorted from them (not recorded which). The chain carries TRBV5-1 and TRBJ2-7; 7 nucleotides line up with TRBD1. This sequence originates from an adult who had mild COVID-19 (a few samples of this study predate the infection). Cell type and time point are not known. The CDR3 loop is CASSLGVQGFYEQYF. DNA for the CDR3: TGCGCCAGCAGCTTGGGAGTACAGGGGTTCTACGAGCAGTACTTC.